The clone carrying this TCR beta chain was seen only once. The repertoire was sequenced with immunoSEQ multiplex PCR; TCRdb's copy has only in-frame clones and lacks some. The table includes over 150,000 clones, around 82% detected once. These data originate in a study of blood T cell repertoires in COVID-19. In the study overall: The analysed material was cDNA or gDNA that came from T cells, B-cell-depleted T cells, or PBMCs.

The sequenced material came from peripheral blood. This TCR was recovered from a man aged 18 to 29 with active or convalescent COVID-19.

The CDR3: CASSPGEGHQPQHF. CDR3 DNA: TGTGCCAGCAGTCCGGGGGAGGGGCATCAGCCCCAGCATTTT. This sequence joins TRBV28 and TRBJ1-5, with TRBD1 as a possible D gene (5 bases). Trimming pared 5 bases from V and 5 bases from J, leaving 13 bases between. The CDR3 is made up of 14 amino acids. Germline loops: CDR1 MDHEN, CDR2 SYDVKM.